The 31 T cell receptor beta chains below were found in one sample sequenced in a study of blood T cell repertoires in COVID-19. Data came from immunoSEQ multiplex PCR; TCRdb stores just in-frame clones and leaves some out. The sample lists around 230,000 clones, approximately 84% occurring once. The sample comprised PBMCs or T cells enriched from blood (not recorded which). Receptors originate from a man aged 35-49 years who had recovered from COVID-19.

The J gene is TRBJ2-2, the V gene TRBV24-1; no reliable D call. The CDR3 is made up of 14 amino acids. Germline V CDR1 and CDR2: KGHDR, SFDVKD. The germline V and J ends were trimmed by 6 bases and 1 base, with 8 bases remaining between them. The CDR3, as DNA: TGTGCCACCAGTTTTTCTAGGAACACCGGGGAGCTGTTTTTT. The encoded protein is CATSFSRNTGELFF.

The rearrangement uses TRBV29-1 and TRBJ1-3; D not certain. Trimming left V 8 bases short and J 0 bases short, with 14 bases between. Germline CDR1 SQVTM, CDR2 ANQGSEA. CDR3 length: 14 residues. CDR3 residues: CSPWAPSSGNTIYF. CDR3 coding DNA: TGCAGCCCTTGGGCTCCGAGCTCTGGAAACACCATATATTTT.

This clone was picked up a small number of times. This rearrangement joins TRBV6-5 to TRBJ2-7, with D perhaps TRBD2 (5 bases). Per germline, CDR1 MNHEY and CDR2 SVGAGI. This CDR3 region has 12 residues. V shed 6 bases and J shed 3 bases, with 9 bases lying between them. The chain's CDR3 is CASSPTIYEQYF. The CDR3 DNA reads as TGTGCCAGCAGCCCGACTATCTACGAGCAGTACTTC.

The rearrangement links TRBV10-3 to TRBJ2-7; 7 bases match TRBD2. The length of the CDR3 is 16 residues. V lost 6 bases, J lost 0 bases, and 11 bases stayed unmatched. Germline V gene data show CDR1 as ENHRY and CDR2 as SYGVKD. The CDR3 protein is CAIRSGKRGSSYEQYF. The CDR3 DNA reads as TGTGCCATCAGATCAGGCAAGCGGGGTTCCTCCTACGAGCAGTACTTC.

CDR3 nucleotide sequence: TGTGCCAGCAGCAAAGCAGAGGGGGCGGGTAAACCTGAAGCTTTCTTT. As protein: CASSKAEGAGKPEAFF. J is TRBJ1-1 and V is TRBV21-1; no DNA check was done on the table's D call, TRBD1. TRBV21-1 is a pseudogene locus. The CDR3 runs 16 residues.

CDR3 protein: CASSYGTGRNTIYF. CDR3 DNA sequence: TGCGCCAGCAGTTATGGGACAGGGCGAAACACCATATATTTT. The V call is TRBV5-1, the J call TRBJ1-3; 9 bases match TRBD1. The ends lost 5 bases at V and 5 bases at J; junction bases unmatched: 5. The germline V gene encodes CDR1 SGHRS and CDR2 YFSETQ. The CDR3 is 14 amino acids.

V gene TRBV2 combines with J gene TRBJ2-2, with TRBD1 identical over 7 bases. The germline V gene has CDR1 SNHLY and CDR2 FYNNEI. The CDR3 runs to 15 residues. The ends lost 5 bases at V and 6 bases at J; junction bases unmatched: 9. CDR3 sequence reads: CASSFLVTGAGELFF. DNA for the CDR3: TGTGCCAGCAGTTTCCTCGTTACAGGGGCCGGGGAGCTGTTTTTT.

This clone appeared once. The gene calls are TRBV7-3 and TRBJ2-1; maybe TRBD2 (5 bases). The CDR3 has 15 residues. V was cut by 4 bases and J by 4 bases, with 14 bases left in between. Germline V lookup: CDR1 SGHTA, CDR2 FQGTGA. DNA for the CDR3: TGTGCCAGCAGCTCCTCGAGGGTAGCGTACAATGAGCAGTTCTTC. Translating it yields CASSSSRVAYNEQFF.

The chain joins TRBV10-3 to TRBJ1-1; 8 positions agree with TRBD1. The germline V gene has CDR1 ENHRY and CDR2 SYGVKD. The CDR3 is 13 amino acids. V trimming: 6 bases; J trimming: 8 bases; junction bases outside the gene matches: 8. As DNA, the CDR3 is TGTGCCATCAGCCCTCGGACAGGGCCGGAAGCTTTCTTT. Protein product: CAISPRTGPEAFF.

The chain recombines TRBV7-6 with TRBJ2-3, with unresolved D. The germline V and J ends were trimmed by 5 bases and 5 bases, with 11 bases remaining between them. CDR3 length: 13 residues. Germline V lookup: CDR1 SGHVS, CDR2 FNYEAQ. The CDR3 coding sequence is TGTGCCAGCAGCCCTTACTCTGGAGATACGCAGTATTTT. Amino acid sequence: CASSPYSGDTQYF.

The sample holds one count of this clone. This CDR3 is CASSYDRGKAFF. The CDR3 DNA follows: TGTGCCAGCAGTTACGACAGGGGGAAAGCTTTCTTT. The V call is TRBV6-2 or TRBV6-3, the J call TRBJ1-1, with 9 bases that match TRBD1. CDR3 length: 12 amino acids. V lost 2 bases to trimming and J lost 9 bases; unmatched junction nucleotides: 1. Germline V lookup: CDR1 MNHEY, CDR2 SVGEGT.

V gene TRBV6-5 combines with J gene TRBJ2-7; 7 positions agree with TRBD2. The CDR3 is 13 residues long. Germline CDR1 is MNHEY and CDR2 is SVGAGI. V lost 6 bases, J lost 5 bases, and 7 bases stayed unmatched. The CDR3 loop is CASSDTAGNEQYF. The CDR3 DNA is TGTGCCAGCAGCGATACAGCGGGGAACGAGCAGTACTTC.

V usage is TRBV27 and J usage is TRBJ2-1; the match to TRBD2 covers 7 bases. Losses at the gene ends were 2 bases for V and 5 bases for J; bases not matched to a gene: 12. The CDR3 consists of 17 residues. CDR1 is MNHEY, CDR2 SMNVEV, per germline (reference sequence). The CDR3 spells CASSLISGRGRNNEQFF. The CDR3 DNA follows: TGTGCCAGCAGTTTAATTAGTGGGAGGGGCCGAAACAATGAGCAGTTCTTC.

In its sample, this clone was seen once. This chain links TRBV5-1 with TRBJ1-1, with 8 bases fitting TRBD1. This CDR3 is built from 13 residues. Germline V gives CDR1 SGHRS, CDR2 YFSETQ. J was trimmed by 1 base and V by 7 bases; bases with no gene match: 3. CDR3 sequence (DNA): TGCGCCAGCGGACAGGGAACGAACACTGAAGCTTTCTTT. This gives the protein CASGQGTNTEAFF.

The chain joins TRBV21-1 to TRBJ1-3; the table names TRBD1, a call not compared with the DNA. TRBV21-1 is labeled a pseudogene. The CDR3 contains 16 residues. The CDR3 DNA follows: TGTGCCAGCAGCAAACCGGACAGGGAATCTGGAAACACCATATATTTT. Residues: CASSKPDRESGNTIYF.

V gene TRBV2 combines with J gene TRBJ2-2; maybe TRBD1 (6 bases). V was shortened by 10 bases and J by 7 bases, with 16 bases between the two germline ends. This CDR3 has 13 residues. In germline, CDR1 is SNHLY, CDR2 FYNNEI. The CDR3 nucleotides read TGTGCCACAGCAGGGGTCGGGATCGGGGAGCTGTTTTTT. As protein: CATAGVGIGELFF.

This clone appeared once. The chain joins TRBV18 to TRBJ1-6; D gene ambiguous. V was cut by 3 bases and J by 9 bases, with 9 bases left in between. CDR1 and CDR2 from the germline V gene are KGHSH and LQKENI. The CDR3 consists of 13 residues. CDR3 protein: CASSPGEASPLHF. The DNA for the CDR3 is TGTGCCAGCTCACCTGGGGAGGCTTCACCCCTCCACTTT.

V usage is TRBV19 and J usage is TRBJ2-7; D is possibly TRBD2 (5 bases). The CDR3 loop spans 14 amino acids. The V gene's germline CDR1 is LNHDA and CDR2 SQIVND (reference sequence). Trimming took off 5 bases at V and 0 bases at J, with 11 bases between the two ends. CDR3: CASSYSEDSYEQYF. The CDR3 region has the DNA TGTGCCAGTAGTTATTCGGAGGACTCCTACGAGCAGTACTTC.

The J gene is TRBJ1-6, the V gene TRBV9, with 8 positions matching TRBD1. With V trimmed by 4 bases and J by 17 bases, 17 bases remained unmatched. Germline CDR1 and CDR2: SGDLS and YYNGEE. The CDR3 is made up of 15 amino acids. For the CDR3, the DNA is TGTGCCAGCAGCCCAGCTGGACAGGGTTCATCCTCGATCCACTTT. This gives the protein CASSPAGQGSSSIHF.

This sequence joins TRBV10-3 and TRBJ1-1; no reliable D call. V lost 7 bases and J lost 0, with 9 bases in between. Germline values: CDR1 ENHRY, CDR2 SYGVKD. CDR3 length equals 13 residues. The CDR3 DNA reads as TGTGCCATCAATGGGCAGATGAACACTGAAGCTTTCTTT. Amino acids: CAINGQMNTEAFF.

The CDR3 region is CASSHSTVSHEQYF. CDR3 nucleotide sequence: TGTGCCAGCAGCCATTCCACAGTTTCCCACGAGCAGTACTTC. The gene calls are TRBV3-1 (or the pseudogene TRBV3-2) and TRBJ2-7; D is uncertain. There are 14 residues in the CDR3. Trimming cost V 3 bases and J 5 bases, with 14 bases left between them. CDR1 and CDR2 (germline): LGHDT, YNNKEL (reference sequence).

CDR3 nucleotide sequence: TGCGCCAGCAGCTGGGGGACAGAGCCTAACTATGGCTACACCTTC. This encodes CASSWGTEPNYGYTF. V is TRBV5-1 and J is TRBJ1-2; 7 bases line up with TRBD1. V shed 3 bases and J 0 bases; nucleotides not matched to a gene: 5. CDR3 size: 15 residues. Looked up from germline, CDR1 is SGHRS and CDR2 is YFSETQ.

The V gene is TRBV5-5, the J gene TRBJ2-1; 8 bases align to TRBD2. Trimming at V came to 0 bases and at J to 2 bases, leaving 4 bases not matched to a gene. Germline V CDR1 and CDR2: SGHKS, YYEKEE (reference sequence). The CDR3 has 16 residues. The CDR3 is CASSLGPGGAYNEQFF. The CDR3 DNA follows: TGTGCCAGCAGCTTGGGGCCGGGAGGGGCCTACAATGAGCAGTTCTTC.

The CDR3, as DNA: TGTGCCAGCAGCTACGGGACATCCCGACAAAATGAGCAGTTCTTC. Protein sequence: CASSYGTSRQNEQFF. V is TRBV7-9 and J is TRBJ2-1; TRBD1 is a possible D gene (6 bases). Germline V lookup: CDR1 SEHNR, CDR2 FQNEAQ (reference sequence). The CDR3 consists of 15 residues. The germline V and J ends were trimmed by 4 bases and 7 bases, with 17 bases remaining between them. Full variable domain (remainder filled in from reference TRBV7-9 and TRBJ2-1): DTGVSQNPRHKITKRGQNVTFRCDPISEHNRLYWYRQTLGQGPEFLTYFQNEAQLEKSRLLSDRFSAERPKGSFSTLEIQRTEQGDSAMYLCASSYGTSRQNEQFFGPGTRLTVL.

The chain couples TRBV19 to TRBJ1-2, with D maybe TRBD1 (5 bases). Per the germline V gene, CDR1 is LNHDA and CDR2 is SQIVND (reference sequence). Between the trimmed V and J ends, which lost 0 bases and 7 bases, there was a span of 9 bases. The CDR3 sequence is 13 residues long. The CDR3 DNA sequence: TGTGCCAGTAGTATAGAAGGACAAGGTGGCTACACCTTC. Amino acid sequence: CASSIEGQGGYTF.

The V call is TRBV5-5, the J call TRBJ1-2; TRBD1 matches 8 bases. There are 15 residues in the CDR3. CDR1 SGHKS and CDR2 YYEKEE come from the germline V gene (reference sequence). J lost 2 bases, V lost 1 base, and 4 bases had no gene match. The CDR3 loop is CASSLTTGGNYGYTF. CDR3 DNA: TGTGCCAGCAGCTTGACAACAGGGGGGAACTATGGCTACACCTTC.

The chain employs TRBV24-1 and TRBJ2-1; the match to TRBD2 covers 11 bases. In germline, CDR1 is KGHDR, CDR2 SFDVKD. Trimming took 3 bases from V and 4 from J; bases not matched to a gene: 4. The CDR3 is 16 amino acids. Here the CDR3 reads CATSDHSGRVYNEQFF. The CDR3 DNA reads as TGTGCCACCAGTGATCATAGCGGGAGGGTTTACAATGAGCAGTTCTTC.

The chain joins TRBV7-9 to TRBJ1-4, with TRBD1 matching over 10 bases. Germline CDR1 is SEHNR and CDR2 is FQNEAQ (reference sequence). The CDR3 runs 13 residues. The junction had 7 bases not matched to a gene; V was cut back by 10 bases and J by 8 bases. The CDR3 region is CATAVGQGEKLFF. The DNA for the CDR3 is TGTGCCACCGCCGTGGGACAGGGGGAAAAACTGTTTTTT.

The gene calls are TRBV7-2 and TRBJ2-7, with TRBD1 matching over 8 bases. Per the germline V gene, CDR1 is SGHTA and CDR2 is FQGNSA. This CDR3 comprises 15 residues. V was clipped by 5 bases and J by 0 bases; unmatched bases: 6. The CDR3 sequence is CASSVRTGTSYEQYF. CDR3 bases: TGTGCCAGCAGCGTCAGGACAGGGACCTCCTACGAGCAGTACTTC.

The chain couples TRBV4-1 to TRBJ1-1, with a tentative D call TRBD1 (6 bases). Germline CDR1 MGHRA, CDR2 YSYEKL. The CDR3 has 17 amino acids. V lost 4 bases, J lost 3 bases, and 21 bases lay in between. The CDR3, as DNA: TGCGCCAGCAGCCCGCGTCAGGTTTCCGAGGGGGACACTGAAGCTTTCTTT. Translated, it gives CASSPRQVSEGDTEAFF.

The chain carries TRBV4-3 and TRBJ1-2, with D tentatively TRBD1 (6 bases). Trimming left V 1 base short and J 8 bases short, with 14 bases between. The germline CDR1 and CDR2 sequences are LGHNA and YSLEER. The CDR3 length is 14 residues. CDR3 nucleotides: TGCGCCAGCAGCCAAGTTTGGGCAGGGGTAGGCTACACCTTC. This gives the protein CASSQVWAGVGYTF.